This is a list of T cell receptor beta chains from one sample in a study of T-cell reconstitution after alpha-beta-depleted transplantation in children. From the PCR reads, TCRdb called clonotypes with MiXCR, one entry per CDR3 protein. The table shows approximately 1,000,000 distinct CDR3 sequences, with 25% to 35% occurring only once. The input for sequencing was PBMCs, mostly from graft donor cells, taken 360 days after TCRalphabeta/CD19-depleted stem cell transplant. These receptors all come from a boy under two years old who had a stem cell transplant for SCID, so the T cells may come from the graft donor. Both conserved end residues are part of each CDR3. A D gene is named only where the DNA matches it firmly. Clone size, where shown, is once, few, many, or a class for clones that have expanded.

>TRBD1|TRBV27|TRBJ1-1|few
CASSPSTGVYTEAFF
TGTGCCAGCAGTCCGTCGACAGGGGTTTACACTGAAGCTTTCTTT
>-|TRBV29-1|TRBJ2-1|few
CSVGYNEQFF
TGCAGTGTAGGTTACAATGAGCAGTTCTTC
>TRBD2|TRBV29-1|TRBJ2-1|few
CSVERRGKYNEQFF
TGCAGCGTTGAGCGGCGGGGGAAGTACAATGAGCAGTTCTTC
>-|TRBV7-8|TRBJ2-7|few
CASSLHHGSSYEQYF
TGTGCCAGCAGCTTACATCACGGGAGCTCCTACGAGCAGTACTTC
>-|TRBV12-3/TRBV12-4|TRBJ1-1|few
CASTRETDNTEAFF
TGTGCCAGCACCAGGGAGACGGACAACACTGAAGCTTTCTTT
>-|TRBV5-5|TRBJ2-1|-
CASSPNLGIISNEQFF
TGTGCCAGCAGCCCGAATCTGGGAATCATCTCCAATGAGCAGTTCTTC
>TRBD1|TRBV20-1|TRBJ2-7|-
CSASTGGPYEQYF
TGCAGTGCTAGCACAGGGGGGCCCTACGAGCAGTACTTC
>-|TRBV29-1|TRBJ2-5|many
CSVGGSQETQYF
TGCAGCGTTGGGGGATCTCAAGAGACCCAGTACTTC
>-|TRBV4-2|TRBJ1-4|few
CASSHSKQGSRKLFF
TGTGCCAGCAGCCATTCGAAACAGGGTTCCAGAAAACTGTTTTTT
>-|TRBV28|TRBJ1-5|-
CATGQSNQPQHF
TGTGCCACCGGACAGTCAAATCAGCCCCAGCATTTT
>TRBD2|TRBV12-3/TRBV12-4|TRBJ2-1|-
CASSRASGYNEQFF
TGTGCCAGCAGTAGGGCTAGCGGATACAATGAGCAGTTCTTC
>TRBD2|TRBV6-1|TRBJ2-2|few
CASSPPGGGYTGELFF
TGTGCCAGCAGTCCGCCCGGGGGGGGCTACACCGGGGAGCTGTTTTTT
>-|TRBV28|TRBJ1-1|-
CASSPWTVPPEAFF
TGTGCCAGCAGCCCCTGGACAGTTCCACCTGAAGCTTTCTTT
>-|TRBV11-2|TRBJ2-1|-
CASSRPLLSYNEQFF
TGTGCCAGCAGCCGGCCCCTCCTCTCCTACAATGAGCAGTTCTTC
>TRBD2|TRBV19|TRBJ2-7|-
CASSIGGSRYEQYF
TGTGCCAGTAGTATCGGGGGGTCACGGTACGAGCAGTACTTC
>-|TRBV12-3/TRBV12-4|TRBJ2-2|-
CASRRRTANTGELFF
TGTGCCAGCAGAAGAAGGACTGCGAACACCGGGGAGCTGTTTTTT
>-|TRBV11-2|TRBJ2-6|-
CASSLRTTGRPSSGANVLTF
TGTGCCAGCAGCTTGAGAACGACGGGACGTCCAAGCTCTGGGGCCAACGTCCTGACTTTC
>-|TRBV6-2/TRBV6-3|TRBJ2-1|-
CASSRGHGGNEQFF
TGTGCCAGCAGCCGGGGACACGGGGGGAATGAGCAGTTCTTC
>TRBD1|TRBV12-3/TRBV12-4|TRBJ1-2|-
CASTRTGSGYTF
TGTGCCAGCACCCGGACAGGGAGTGGCTACACCTTC
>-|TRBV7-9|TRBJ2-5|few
CASSDRSGTQETQYF
TGTGCCAGCAGCGACCGATCCGGGACTCAAGAGACCCAGTACTTC
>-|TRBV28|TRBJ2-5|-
CASSPPSLTQYF
TGTGCCAGCAGCCCCCCGTCCCTGACCCAGTACTTC
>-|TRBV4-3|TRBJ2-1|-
CASSQEMRPWRGEQFF
TGCGCCAGCAGCCAAGAAATGAGGCCCTGGCGCGGGGAGCAGTTCTTC
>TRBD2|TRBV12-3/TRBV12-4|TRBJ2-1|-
CASSLRLAGGLEQFF
TGTGCCAGCAGTTTGAGGCTAGCGGGGGGCCTTGAGCAGTTCTTC
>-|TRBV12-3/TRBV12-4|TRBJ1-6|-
CASSFFGDGNSPLHF
TGTGCCAGCAGTTTCTTCGGGGACGGGAATTCACCCCTCCACTTT
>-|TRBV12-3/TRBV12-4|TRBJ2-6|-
CASSSLLQRSGANVLTF
TGTGCCAGCAGTTCCCTCTTACAGCGCTCTGGGGCCAACGTCCTGACTTTC
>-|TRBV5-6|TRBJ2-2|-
CASSLWVSGELFF
TGTGCCAGCAGCTTGTGGGTCTCCGGGGAGCTGTTTTTT
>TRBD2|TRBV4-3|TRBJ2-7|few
CASSQDLASGVSYEQYF
TGCGCCAGCAGCCAAGATCTGGCTAGCGGGGTCTCCTACGAGCAGTACTTC
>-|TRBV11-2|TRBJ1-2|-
CASSSDIRGYTF
TGTGCCAGCAGTTCTGACATACGAGGCTACACCTTC
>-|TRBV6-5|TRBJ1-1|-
CASSYYVDGDSNTEAFF
TGTGCCAGCAGTTACTATGTGGACGGGGATTCAAACACTGAAGCTTTCTTT
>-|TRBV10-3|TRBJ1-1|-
CAIRPGAAEAFF
TGTGCCATCAGGCCAGGGGCCGCTGAAGCTTTCTTT
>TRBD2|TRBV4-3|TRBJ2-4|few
CASSVLAGGPSDIQYF
TGCGCCAGCAGCGTACTAGCGGGGGGGCCCTCGGACATTCAGTACTTC
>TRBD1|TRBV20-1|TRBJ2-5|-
CSANAYRGPKETQYF
TGCAGTGCTAACGCCTACAGGGGGCCCAAAGAGACCCAGTACTTC
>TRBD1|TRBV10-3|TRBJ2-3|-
CACGTGTSTDTQYF
TGTGCCTGCGGGACAGGGACCAGCACAGATACGCAGTATTTT
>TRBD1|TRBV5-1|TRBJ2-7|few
CASVSGTVFSYEQYF
TGCGCCAGCGTTTCCGGGACAGTGTTTTCCTACGAGCAGTACTTC
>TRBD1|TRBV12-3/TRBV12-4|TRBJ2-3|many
CASRPGQGPDTQYF
TGTGCCAGCAGGCCGGGACAGGGACCAGATACGCAGTATTTT
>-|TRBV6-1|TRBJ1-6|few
CASSPGSLGNSPLHF
TGTGCCAGCAGTCCCGGGTCCTTAGGGAATTCACCCCTCCACTTT
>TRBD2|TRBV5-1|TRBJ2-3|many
CASSSGTTTDTQYF
TGCGCCAGCAGCTCAGGGACTACGACAGATACGCAGTATTTT
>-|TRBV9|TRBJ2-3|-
CASNPSGWGTDTQYF
TGTGCCAGCAACCCCAGCGGGTGGGGCACAGATACGCAGTATTTT
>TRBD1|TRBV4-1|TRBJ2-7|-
CASSQGFRDRNYEQYF
TGCGCCAGCAGCCAAGGGTTCCGGGACAGAAACTACGAGCAGTACTTC
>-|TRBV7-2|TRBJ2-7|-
CASSLVDDPYEQYF
TGTGCCAGCAGCTTAGTAGATGATCCCTACGAGCAGTACTTC
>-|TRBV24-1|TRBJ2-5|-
CATNPQGQYF
TGTGCCACCAACCCACAGGGACAGTACTTC
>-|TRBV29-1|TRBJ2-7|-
CSVEAQGPSIPYEQYF
TGCAGCGTTGAAGCCCAGGGCCCTTCCATTCCATACGAGCAGTACTTC
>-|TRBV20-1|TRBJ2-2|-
CSASRLTSRTGELFF
TGCAGTGCTAGCCGACTGACTTCGAGGACCGGGGAGCTGTTTTTT
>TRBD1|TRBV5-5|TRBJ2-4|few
CASSFRTGSQNIQYF
TGTGCCAGCAGCTTTCGGACAGGGTCTCAAAACATTCAGTACTTC
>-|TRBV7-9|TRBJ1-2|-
CASSPGDGPYGYTF
TGTGCCAGCAGCCCCGGGGACGGGCCCTATGGCTACACCTTC
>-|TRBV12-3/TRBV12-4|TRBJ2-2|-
CASSLGGRGTGELFF
TGTGCCAGCAGTTTGGGGGGTAGGGGCACCGGGGAGCTGTTTTTT
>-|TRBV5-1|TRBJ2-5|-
CASSLAPLGVETQYF
TGCGCCAGCAGCTTGGCACCCTTAGGGGTGGAGACCCAGTACTTC
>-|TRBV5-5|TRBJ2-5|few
CASSSMTREEETQYF
TGTGCCAGCAGCTCGATGACAAGGGAAGAGGAGACCCAGTACTTC
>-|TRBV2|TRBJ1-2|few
CASRVYYGYTF
TGTGCCAGCAGGGTTTACTATGGCTACACCTTC